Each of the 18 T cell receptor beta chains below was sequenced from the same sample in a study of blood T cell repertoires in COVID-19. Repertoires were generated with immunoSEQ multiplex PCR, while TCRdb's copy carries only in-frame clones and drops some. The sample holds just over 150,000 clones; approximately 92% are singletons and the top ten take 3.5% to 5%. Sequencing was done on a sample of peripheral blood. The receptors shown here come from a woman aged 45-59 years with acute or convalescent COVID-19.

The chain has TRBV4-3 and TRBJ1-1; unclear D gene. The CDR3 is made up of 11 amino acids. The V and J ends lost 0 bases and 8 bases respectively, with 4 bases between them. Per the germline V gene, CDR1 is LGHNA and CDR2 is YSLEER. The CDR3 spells CASSQDQEAFF. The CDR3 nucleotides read TGCGCCAGCAGCCAAGATCAGGAAGCTTTCTTT.

This CDR3 reads CASSLGQLNTEAFF. The CDR3 DNA reads as TGTGCCAGTAGCTTGGGACAGTTGAACACTGAAGCTTTCTTT. The J gene is TRBJ1-1, the V gene TRBV19, with 7 bases matching TRBD1. This CDR3 has 14 amino acids. Germline V gene lookup returns CDR1 LNHDA and CDR2 SQIVND (reference sequence). Trimming cost V 6 bases and J 0 bases; bases outside gene matches: 4.

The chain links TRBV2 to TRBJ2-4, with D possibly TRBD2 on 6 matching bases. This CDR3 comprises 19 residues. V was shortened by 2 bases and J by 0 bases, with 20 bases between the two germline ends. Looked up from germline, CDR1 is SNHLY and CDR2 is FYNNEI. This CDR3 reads CASSEPGLGLDRAKNIQYF. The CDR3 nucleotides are TGTGCCAGCAGTGAACCGGGACTGGGCCTAGATAGAGCCAAAAACATTCAGTACTTC.

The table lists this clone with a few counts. This chain's CDR3 is CASSPSPLSGNTIYF. Here the CDR3 DNA reads TGTGCCAGCAGCCCTTCCCCTCTCTCCGGAAACACCATATATTTT. This chain links TRBV9 with TRBJ1-3; D call uncertain. This CDR3 has 15 residues. CDR1 is SGDLS, CDR2 YYNGEE, per germline. The V end lost 4 bases, the J end lost 4 bases, and 15 bases lay between the germline ends.

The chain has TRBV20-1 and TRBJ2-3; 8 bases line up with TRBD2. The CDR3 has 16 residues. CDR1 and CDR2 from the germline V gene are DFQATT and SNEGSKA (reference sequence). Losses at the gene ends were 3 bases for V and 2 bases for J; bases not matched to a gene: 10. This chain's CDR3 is CSASNPSGSVTDTQYF. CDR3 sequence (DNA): TGCAGTGCTAGTAACCCTAGCGGGTCGGTCACAGATACGCAGTATTTT.

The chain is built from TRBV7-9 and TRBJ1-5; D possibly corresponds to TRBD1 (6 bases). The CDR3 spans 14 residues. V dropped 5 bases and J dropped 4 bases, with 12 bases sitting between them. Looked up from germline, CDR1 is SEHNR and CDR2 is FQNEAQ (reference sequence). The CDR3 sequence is CASSGDQGNQPQHF. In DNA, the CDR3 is TGTGCCAGCAGCGGGGACCAGGGGAATCAGCCCCAGCATTTT. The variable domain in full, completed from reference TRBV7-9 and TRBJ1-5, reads DTGVSQNPRHKITKRGQNVTFRCDPISEHNRLYWYRQTLGQGPEFLTYFQNEAQLEKSRLLSDRFSAERPKGSFSTLEIQRTEQGDSAMYLCASSGDQGNQPQHFGDGTRLSIL.

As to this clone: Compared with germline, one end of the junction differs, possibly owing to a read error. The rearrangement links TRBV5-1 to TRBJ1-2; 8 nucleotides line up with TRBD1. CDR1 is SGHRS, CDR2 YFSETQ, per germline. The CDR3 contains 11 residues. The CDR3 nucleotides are TGCGCCAGCAGCCTGGACAGGGATTTAACTTGG. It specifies CASSLDRDLTW.

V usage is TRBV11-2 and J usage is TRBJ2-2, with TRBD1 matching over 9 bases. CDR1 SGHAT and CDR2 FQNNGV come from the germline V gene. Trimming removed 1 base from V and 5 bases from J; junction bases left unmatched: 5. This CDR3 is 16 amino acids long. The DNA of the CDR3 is TGTGCCAGCAGCTTAGTTGTGGACAGGGGAACCGGGGAGCTGTTTTTT. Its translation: CASSLVVDRGTGELFF.

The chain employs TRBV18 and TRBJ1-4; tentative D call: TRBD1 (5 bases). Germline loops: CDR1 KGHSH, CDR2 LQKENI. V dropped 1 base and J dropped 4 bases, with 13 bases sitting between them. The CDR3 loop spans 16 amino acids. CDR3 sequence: CASSPQLGLSNEKLFF. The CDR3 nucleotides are TGTGCCAGCTCACCACAATTGGGACTTAGTAATGAAAAACTGTTTTTT.

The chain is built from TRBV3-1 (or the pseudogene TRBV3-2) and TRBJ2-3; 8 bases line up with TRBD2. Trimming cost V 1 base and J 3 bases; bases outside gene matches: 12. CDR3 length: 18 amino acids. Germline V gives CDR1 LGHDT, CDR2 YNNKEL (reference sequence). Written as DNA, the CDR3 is TGTGCCAGCAGCCAAGTTGGCATAGCGGGACTAATAACAGATACGCAGTATTTT. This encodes CASSQVGIAGLITDTQYF.

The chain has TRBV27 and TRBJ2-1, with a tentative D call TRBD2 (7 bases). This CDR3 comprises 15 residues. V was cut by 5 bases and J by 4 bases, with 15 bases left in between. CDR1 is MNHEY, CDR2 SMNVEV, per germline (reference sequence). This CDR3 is CASSTREGVYNEQFF. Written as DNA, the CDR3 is TGTGCCAGCAGTACCAGGGAGGGGGTTTACAATGAGCAGTTCTTC.

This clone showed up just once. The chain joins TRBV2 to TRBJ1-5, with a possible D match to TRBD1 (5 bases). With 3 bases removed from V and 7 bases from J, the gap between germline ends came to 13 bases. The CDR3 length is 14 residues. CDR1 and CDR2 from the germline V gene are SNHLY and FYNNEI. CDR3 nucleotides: TGTGCCAGCAGTGATCAACAGGCGGTCCAGCCCCAGCATTTT. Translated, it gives CASSDQQAVQPQHF.

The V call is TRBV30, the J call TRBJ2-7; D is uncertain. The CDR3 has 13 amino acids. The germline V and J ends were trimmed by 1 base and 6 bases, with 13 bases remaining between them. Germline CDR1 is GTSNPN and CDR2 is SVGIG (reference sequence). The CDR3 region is CAWSGVRSGEQYF. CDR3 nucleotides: TGTGCCTGGAGTGGGGTTAGATCGGGCGAGCAGTACTTC.

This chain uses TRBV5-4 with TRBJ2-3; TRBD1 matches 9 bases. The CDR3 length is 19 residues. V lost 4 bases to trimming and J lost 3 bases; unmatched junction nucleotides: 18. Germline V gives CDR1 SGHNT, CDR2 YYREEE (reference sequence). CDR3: CASSRVWPGQGGKTDTQYF. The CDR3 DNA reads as TGTGCCAGCAGCCGTGTTTGGCCGGGACAGGGAGGGAAAACAGATACGCAGTATTTT.

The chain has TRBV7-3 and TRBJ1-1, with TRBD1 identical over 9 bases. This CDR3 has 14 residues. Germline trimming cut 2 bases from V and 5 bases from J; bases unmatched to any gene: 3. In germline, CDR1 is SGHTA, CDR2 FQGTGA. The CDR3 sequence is CASSLGTGSTEAFF. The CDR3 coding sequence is TGTGCCAGCAGCTTAGGGACAGGGAGTACTGAAGCTTTCTTT.

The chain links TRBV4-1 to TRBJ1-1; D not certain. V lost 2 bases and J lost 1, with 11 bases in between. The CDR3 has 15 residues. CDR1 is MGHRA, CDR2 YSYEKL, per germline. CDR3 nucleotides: TGCGCCAGCAGCCAACCGGGTCGCCGGAACACTGAAGCTTTCTTT. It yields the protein CASSQPGRRNTEAFF.

The CDR3 loop reads CASRAGQGGQETQYF. Here the CDR3 DNA reads TGTGCCAGCAGGGCGGGACAGGGGGGCCAAGAGACCCAGTACTTC. The rearrangement uses TRBV28 and TRBJ2-5; TRBD1 matches 11 bases. The CDR3 is made up of 15 amino acids. The ends lost 6 bases at V and 1 base at J; junction bases unmatched: 4. Germline assignment: CDR1 MDHEN and CDR2 SYDVKM. The full variable domain, with the rest looked up from reference TRBV28 and TRBJ2-5, is DVKVTQSSRYLVKRTGEKVFLECVQDMDHENMFWYRQDPGLGLRLIYFSYDVKMKEKGDIPEGYSVSREKKERFSLILESASTNQTSMYLCASRAGQGGQETQYFGPGTRLLVL.

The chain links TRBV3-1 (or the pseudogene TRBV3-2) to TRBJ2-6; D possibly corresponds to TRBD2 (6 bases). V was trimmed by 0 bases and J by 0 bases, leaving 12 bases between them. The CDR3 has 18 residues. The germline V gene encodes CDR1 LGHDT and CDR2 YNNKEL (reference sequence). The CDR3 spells CASSQDRGLNSGANVLTF. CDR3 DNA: TGTGCCAGCAGCCAAGATAGGGGACTTAACTCTGGGGCCAACGTCCTGACTTTC.